These 12 T cell receptor beta chains were all obtained from the same sample, sequenced in a study of blood T cell repertoires in COVID-19. TCRdb keeps only in-frame clones here, not all; method: immunoSEQ multiplex PCR. This sample yields fewer than 150,000 clones, of which about nine tenths are seen a single time; 25% to 35% belongs to the top ten. The specimen sequenced was peripheral blood. The receptors shown here come from a woman aged 70-85 years with acute or convalescent COVID-19.

This chain uses TRBV2 with TRBJ1-5, with a tentative D call TRBD1 (6 bases). Germline assignment: CDR1 SNHLY and CDR2 FYNNEI. V was trimmed by 3 bases and J by 5 bases, leaving 11 bases between them. The CDR3 is made up of 14 amino acids. CDR3 residues: CASSDRGRDQPQHF. The CDR3 DNA is TGTGCCAGCAGTGACAGGGGCCGGGATCAGCCCCAGCATTTT.

The V gene is TRBV18, the J gene TRBJ2-7, with TRBD1 identical over 8 bases. CDR1 KGHSH and CDR2 LQKENI come from the germline V gene. The trim removed 0 bases at V and 5 bases at J, leaving 9 bases unmatched. This CDR3 spans 16 amino acids. CDR3 nucleotide sequence: TGTGCCAGCTCACCACCCGGTGGGACAGGAAAGAACGAGCAGTACTTC. Translation: CASSPPGGTGKNEQYF.

This clone was detected only a few times. This sequence joins TRBV28 and TRBJ1-2, with unresolved D. The germline V and J ends were trimmed by 8 bases and 0 bases, with 7 bases remaining between them. CDR1 MDHEN and CDR2 SYDVKM come from the germline V gene. The CDR3 length is 12 residues. The CDR3 reads CASLLPNYGYTF. The CDR3 region has the DNA TGTGCCAGCCTCCTTCCTAACTATGGCTACACCTTC.

The V call is TRBV2, the J call TRBJ1-5; D ambiguous. V was pared by 8 bases and J by 6 bases, with 17 bases between. The CDR3 loop spans 14 amino acids. Germline V CDR1 and CDR2: SNHLY, FYNNEI. CDR3: CASASGQPRQPQHF. CDR3 sequence (DNA): TGTGCCAGCGCCTCTGGGCAGCCGCGTCAGCCCCAGCATTTT.

Regarding this clone: The same CDR3 is also encoded by other DNA sequences in this sample. The chain has TRBV28 and TRBJ1-4, with 7 bases identical to TRBD1. In germline, CDR1 is MDHEN, CDR2 SYDVKM. The ends lost 5 bases at V and 5 bases at J; junction bases unmatched: 8. The CDR3 has 15 residues. In DNA form, the CDR3 reads TGTGCCAGCAGTACCCGACAGGGTCTAAATGAAAAACTGTTTTTT. It codes for CASSTRQGLNEKLFF. Based on the CDR3 plus reference TRBV28 and TRBJ1-4, the full variable domain is DVKVTQSSRYLVKRTGEKVFLECVQDMDHENMFWYRQDPGLGLRLIYFSYDVKMKEKGDIPEGYSVSREKKERFSLILESASTNQTSMYLCASSTRQGLNEKLFFGSGTQLSVL.

V and J are TRBV28 and TRBJ2-5; TRBD1 might be the D (6 bases). V lost 2 bases and J 4 bases, leaving 14 bases between the germline ends. Germline CDR1 and CDR2: MDHEN and SYDVKM. This CDR3 is built from 15 residues. Here the CDR3 reads CASSLVSGAVETQYF. Written as DNA, the CDR3 is TGTGCCAGCAGTTTAGTATCAGGGGCTGTAGAGACCCAGTACTTC.

This chain joins TRBV6-7 and TRBJ2-5; a possible D gene is TRBD2 (6 bases). TRBV6-7 carries the ORF label, with uncertain function. The V end was cut by 2 bases, the J end by 1 base, with 17 bases between. The CDR3 has 17 residues. CDR3 in amino acids: CASSYHGRPGLQETQYF. In DNA, the CDR3 is TGTGCCAGCAGTTACCACGGGAGACCGGGGCTCCAAGAGACCCAGTACTTC.

The V gene is TRBV28, the J gene TRBJ1-5; 7 nucleotides match TRBD1. The CDR3 has 19 amino acids. V shed 1 base and J 0 bases; nucleotides not matched to a gene: 12. Germline V gene sequence: CDR1 MDHEN, CDR2 SYDVKM. CDR3 protein: CASSLYYRTGQYSNQPQHF. As DNA, the CDR3 is TGTGCCAGCAGTTTATACTACCGGACAGGCCAATATAGCAATCAGCCCCAGCATTTT.

As regards this clone: The junction and the germline gene differ at one end; a read error may be behind it. The V gene is TRBV14, the J gene TRBJ1-1, with D uncertain. This CDR3 comprises 8 residues. Germline CDR1 SGHDN, CDR2 FVKESK. The CDR3 protein is CASSHPLF. The DNA for the CDR3 is TGTGCCAGCAGCCATCCTCTATTT.

This chain joins TRBV5-1 and TRBJ2-2, with unresolved D. CDR3 size: 13 residues. Germline CDR1 SGHRS, CDR2 YFSETQ. Trimming removed 4 bases at V and 6 bases at J, with 10 bases between. This CDR3 reads CASSPFTAGELFF. CDR3 nucleotides: TGCGCCAGCAGCCCCTTCACGGCCGGGGAGCTGTTTTTT.

Worth noting for this clone: An end of the junction differs from the germline gene, which may be a read error. The V gene is TRBV7-7, the J gene TRBJ2-3; TRBD2 might be the D (6 bases). CDR1 is SSHAT, CDR2 FNYEAQ, per germline (reference sequence). This CDR3 is 16 amino acids long. The CDR3 sequence is CASSFERSGLTDTQYF. For the CDR3, the DNA is TGTGCTAGCAGCTTCGAACGTAGCGGACTCACAGATACGCAGTATTTT.

The chain employs TRBV27 and TRBJ1-1, with D perhaps TRBD1 (6 bases). Per the germline V gene, CDR1 is MNHEY and CDR2 is SMNVEV (reference sequence). V lost 6 bases to trimming and J lost 0 bases, with 14 bases between them. The CDR3 consists of 15 residues. CDR3 coding DNA: TGTGCCAGCAGGTCGTTGGGGGACATGAACACTGAAGCTTTCTTT. This encodes CASRSLGDMNTEAFF.